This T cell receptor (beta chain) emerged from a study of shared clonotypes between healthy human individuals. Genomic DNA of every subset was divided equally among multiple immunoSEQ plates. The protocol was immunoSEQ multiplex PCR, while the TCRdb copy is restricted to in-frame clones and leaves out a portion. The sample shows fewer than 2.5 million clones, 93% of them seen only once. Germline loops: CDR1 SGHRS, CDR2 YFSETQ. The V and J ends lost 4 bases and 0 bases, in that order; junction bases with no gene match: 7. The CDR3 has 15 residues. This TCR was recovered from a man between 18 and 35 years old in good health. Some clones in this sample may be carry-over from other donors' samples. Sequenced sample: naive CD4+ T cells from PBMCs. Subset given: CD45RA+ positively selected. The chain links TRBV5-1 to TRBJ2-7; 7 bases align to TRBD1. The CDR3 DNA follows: TGCGCCAGCAGCGGCTCCGGGACAGACTCCTACGAGCAGTACTTC. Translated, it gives CASSGSGTDSYEQYF. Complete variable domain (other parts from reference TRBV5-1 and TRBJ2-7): KAGVTQTPRYLIKTRGQQVTLSCSPISGHRSVSWYQQTPGQGLQFLFEYFSETQRNKGNFPGRFSGRQFSNSRSEMNVSTLELGDSALYLCASSGSGTDSYEQYFGPGTRLTVT.